These 26 T cell receptor beta chains were sequenced from one sample in a study of OX40 agonist ivuxolimab in advanced cancers. Sequencing was performed with immunoSEQ multiplex PCR; in TCRdb, only in-frame clones are kept and a portion is missing. Here the sample spans around 100,000 clones, roughly nine tenths being singletons. Sequencing used CD4+ or CD8+ T cells sorted from blood, obtained in a trial of the OX40 agonist ivuxolimab. Receptor source: an adult with an advanced solid tumor such as melanoma, head and neck, liver or kidney cancer.

The chain is built from TRBV5-1 and TRBJ1-1, with TRBD1 matching 7 bases. Trimming at V came to 4 bases and at J to 4 bases, leaving 7 bases not matched to a gene. There are 14 residues in the CDR3. Germline loops: CDR1 SGHRS, CDR2 YFSETQ. CDR3 coding DNA: TGCGCCAGCAGCCCCGGGACAGAGGGCACTGAAGCTTTCTTT. Its protein is CASSPGTEGTEAFF.

The chain recombines TRBV28 with TRBJ2-3; D not resolved. Trimming removed 5 bases at V and 0 bases at J, with 6 bases between. The CDR3 contains 13 residues. CDR1 is MDHEN, CDR2 SYDVKM, per germline. This CDR3 is CASSTLSTDTQYF. The DNA of the CDR3 is TGTGCCAGCAGTACACTTAGCACAGATACGCAGTATTTT.

Of note for this clone: The sample contains more than one DNA sequence encoding this CDR3. The chain carries TRBV6-5 and TRBJ1-2; D is possibly TRBD1 (5 bases). CDR3 length equals 12 residues. The germline V gene encodes CDR1 MNHEY and CDR2 SVGAGI. V lost 4 bases, J lost 4 bases, and 7 bases lay in between. This CDR3 reads CASSFDSYGYTF. CDR3 DNA: TGTGCCAGCAGTTTCGACAGCTATGGCTACACCTTC.

The V call is TRBV7-2, the J call TRBJ2-7; D is undetermined. This CDR3 is built from 15 residues. Between the trimmed V and J ends, which lost 5 bases and 1 base, there was a span of 15 bases. The germline V gene encodes CDR1 SGHTA and CDR2 FQGNSA. The CDR3 is CASSPSRRRSYEQYF. CDR3 sequence (DNA): TGTGCCAGCAGCCCATCCAGAAGGCGTTCCTACGAGCAGTACTTC.

The rearrangement uses TRBV7-8 and TRBJ2-7, with D unclear. The ends were cut back, 3 bases at V and 4 bases at J, with 4 bases in the middle. The CDR3 runs 11 residues. The germline gives CDR1 SGHVS, CDR2 FQNEAQ. This CDR3 reads CASSFRYEQYF. CDR3 DNA: TGTGCCAGCAGCTTTAGATACGAGCAGTACTTC. Full variable domain (missing parts from reference TRBV7-8 and TRBJ2-7): GAGVSQSPRYKVAKRGQDVALRCDPISGHVSLFWYQQALGQGPEFLTYFQNEAQLDKSGLPSDRFFAERPEGSVSTLKIQRTQQEDSAVYLCASSFRYEQYFGPGTRLTVT.

This chain joins TRBV7-8 and TRBJ2-1; D call uncertain. CDR3 length: 14 residues. V was pared by 0 bases and J by 7 bases, with 10 bases between. Germline-derived CDR1 and CDR2 are SGHVS and FQNEAQ. The CDR3, as DNA: TGTGCCAGCAGCTTAGCGCACCTAAATAATGAGCAGTTCTTC. It specifies CASSLAHLNNEQFF.

CDR3 amino acids: CASSYSWLQPQHF. CDR3 in DNA: TGTGCCAGCAGTTACAGTTGGCTTCAGCCCCAGCATTTT. The rearrangement joins TRBV6-6 to TRBJ1-5; D not resolved. From germline, CDR1 is MNHNY and CDR2 SVGAGI (reference sequence). The CDR3 has 13 amino acids. Between the trimmed V and J ends, which lost 2 bases and 6 bases, there was a span of 8 bases.

The gene calls are TRBV10-3 and TRBJ2-1; 9 nucleotides line up with TRBD1. The ends lost 8 bases at V and 5 bases at J; junction bases unmatched: 4. CDR3 size: 13 residues. Germline V gene data show CDR1 as ENHRY and CDR2 as SYGVKD. The DNA of the CDR3 is TGTGCCATCGGGGGACAGGGTGACAATGAGCAGTTCTTC. Amino acids: CAIGGQGDNEQFF.

The chain joins TRBV25-1 to TRBJ1-1; D not certain. The V end lost 5 bases, the J end lost 1 base, and 8 bases lay between the germline ends. The CDR3 has 13 residues. From germline, CDR1 is MGHDK and CDR2 SYGVNS. The CDR3 sequence: CASSRSANTEAFF. Written as DNA, the CDR3 is TGTGCCAGCAGTCGGTCGGCGAACACTGAAGCTTTCTTT. The full variable domain, in which reference TRBV25-1 and TRBJ1-1 provide the parts outside the CDR3, is EADIYQTPRYLVIGTGKKITLECSQTMGHDKMYWYQQDPGMELHLIHYSYGVNSTEKGDLSSESTVSRIRTEHFPLTLESARPSHTSQYLCASSRSANTEAFFGQGTRLTVV.

The chain is built from TRBV19 and TRBJ2-3; D call uncertain. Trimming pared 1 base from V and 1 base from J, leaving 6 bases between. The CDR3 has 14 amino acids. Germline V gene data show CDR1 as LNHDA and CDR2 as SQIVND (reference sequence). The DNA of the CDR3 is TGTGCCAGTAGTATAGTGTGGCGCACAGATACGCAGTATTTT. It translates to CASSIVWRTDTQYF.

The rearrangement links TRBV30 to TRBJ1-6; D remains unclear. The germline CDR1 and CDR2 sequences are GTSNPN and SVGIG (reference sequence). Between the trimmed V and J ends, which lost 3 bases and 0 bases, there was a span of 3 bases. This CDR3 region has 13 residues. Written as DNA, the CDR3 is TGTGCCTGGAGAAGCTCCTATAATTCACCCCTCCACTTT. It encodes CAWRSSYNSPLHF.

The genes are TRBV13 and TRBJ1-1, with D possibly TRBD1 on 5 matching bases. The CDR3 sequence is 12 residues long. Germline assignment: CDR1 PRHDT and CDR2 FYEKMQ (reference sequence). Trimming took 3 bases from V and 11 from J, leaving 13 bases between them. This CDR3 reads CASSLNARDAFF. CDR3 nucleotides: TGTGCCAGCAGCTTGAATGCTCGGGACGCTTTCTTT.

The V and J genes are TRBV14 and TRBJ1-2; perhaps TRBD1 as D (6 bases). From germline, CDR1 is SGHDN and CDR2 FVKESK. V was clipped by 0 bases and J by 2 bases, with 13 bases between them. The CDR3 has 16 residues. CDR3 DNA: TGTGCCAGCAGCCAAGATCAAAGAAGGGGGAACTATGGCTACACCTTC. This translates into CASSQDQRRGNYGYTF.

The chain links TRBV5-1 to TRBJ2-7; 14 bases are a match to TRBD2. Germline CDR1 reads SGHRS; CDR2 reads YFSETQ. V dropped 2 bases and J dropped 5; count of bases not matched to a gene: 18. This CDR3 contains 20 residues. Here the CDR3 reads CASSLYPTSGGAGNMDEQYF. In DNA, the CDR3 is TGCGCCAGCAGCTTATACCCGACTAGCGGGGGGGCCGGTAACATGGACGAGCAGTACTTC.

About this clone: The junction does not match germline at one end; this may be a read error. V gene TRBV9 combines with J gene TRBJ1-2; unclear D gene. The CDR3 runs to 13 residues. Germline assignment: CDR1 SGDLS and CDR2 YYNGEE. The CDR3 bases are TGTGCCAGCAGCGTAGCTCGCACACGCGAACTTAACTTC. It translates to CASSVARTRELNF. The full variable domain, completed using reference TRBV9 and TRBJ1-2, is DSGVTQTPKHLITATGQRVTLRCSPRSGDLSVYWYQQSLDQGLQFLIQYYNGEERAKGNILERFSAQQFPDLHSELNLSSLELGDSALYFCASSVARTRELNFGSGTRLTVV.

The chain recombines TRBV27 with TRBJ2-7, with D possibly matching TRBD1 (5 bases). V lost 6 bases to trimming and J lost 3 bases, with 12 bases between them. The CDR3 runs to 13 residues. Per germline, CDR1 MNHEY and CDR2 SMNVEV (reference sequence). CDR3 bases: TGTGCCAGCAGCTCCCGACAGAACTACGAGCAGTACTTC. Residues: CASSSRQNYEQYF.

The CDR3 bases are TGTGCCAGCAGCTTAGGCAGGGTCACTGAAGCTTTCTTT. Its translation: CASSLGRVTEAFF. The J gene is TRBJ1-1, the V gene TRBV7-2; weak D call: TRBD1 (5 bases). This CDR3 is 13 amino acids long. CDR1 and CDR2 (germline): SGHTA, FQGNSA. V was pared by 1 base and J by 4 bases, with 7 bases between. Together with reference TRBV7-2 and TRBJ1-1, the CDR3 gives the full variable domain: GAGVSQSPSNKVTEKGKDVELRCDPISGHTALYWYRQSLGQGLEFLIYFQGNSAPDKSGLPSDRFSAERTGGSVSTLTIQRTQQEDSAVYLCASSLGRVTEAFFGQGTRLTVV.

In DNA form, the CDR3 reads TGTGCCAGCAGTTTTGCCCAGGTGGCTGGGGCCAACGTCCTGACTTTC. It translates to CASSFAQVAGANVLTF. The chain is built from TRBV27 and TRBJ2-6; D not certain. Per the germline V gene, CDR1 is MNHEY and CDR2 is SMNVEV (reference sequence). CDR3 length: 16 amino acids. The germline V and J ends were trimmed by 3 bases and 2 bases, with 11 bases remaining between them.

By frequency in the sample, this clone is medium-sized. The J gene is TRBJ1-2, the V gene TRBV5-6; the match to TRBD1 covers 8 bases. From germline, CDR1 is SGHDT and CDR2 YYEEEE. J lost 6 bases, V lost 4 bases, and 8 bases had no gene match. The CDR3 is 14 residues long. This CDR3 is CASSTQGASDGYTF. CDR3 in DNA: TGTGCCAGCAGCACCCAGGGGGCTAGCGATGGCTACACCTTC.

The chain uses TRBV18 and TRBJ1-6; D unresolved. CDR3 size: 15 residues. The V end lost 3 bases, the J end lost 4 bases, and 10 bases lay between the germline ends. Looked up from germline, CDR1 is KGHSH and CDR2 is LQKENI. The CDR3 is CASSPEAVYNSPLHF. The CDR3 nucleotides are TGTGCCAGCTCACCGGAGGCAGTTTATAATTCACCCCTCCACTTT.

In its sample, this clone was seen once. The rearrangement links TRBV5-1 to TRBJ1-3, with TRBD1 as a possible D gene (5 bases). Trimming cost V 4 bases and J 0 bases, with 11 bases left between them. This CDR3 region has 15 residues. Germline-derived CDR1 and CDR2 are SGHRS and YFSETQ. CDR3 coding DNA: TGCGCCAGCAGCATTGACAGCACCTCTGGAAACACCATATATTTT. Residues: CASSIDSTSGNTIYF.

This sequence joins TRBV7-8 and TRBJ1-1; the D gene is possibly TRBD1 (6 bases). V was shortened by 1 base and J by 0 bases, with 24 bases between the two germline ends. The CDR3 has 20 residues. CDR1 is SGHVS and CDR2 is FQNEAQ in the germline V gene. The CDR3 region is CASSLVSVLRGAAMNTEAFF. The CDR3 bases are TGTGCCAGCAGCTTAGTCTCTGTCCTCAGGGGAGCGGCCATGAACACTGAAGCTTTCTTT. Looking up the rest from reference TRBV7-8 and TRBJ1-1 gives the full variable domain: GAGVSQSPRYKVAKRGQDVALRCDPISGHVSLFWYQQALGQGPEFLTYFQNEAQLDKSGLPSDRFFAERPEGSVSTLKIQRTQQEDSAVYLCASSLVSVLRGAAMNTEAFFGQGTRLTVV.

The chain combines TRBV7-2 with TRBJ2-7; 7 nucleotides align to TRBD1. The CDR3 sequence is 14 residues long. Germline CDR1 SGHTA, CDR2 FQGNSA. V was pared by 4 bases and J by 6 bases, with 9 bases of the junction left unmatched. The DNA of the CDR3 is TGTGCCAGCAGCTCGGGACAGATAGGGACCGAGCAGTACTTC. It specifies CASSSGQIGTEQYF.

This rearrangement joins TRBV27 to TRBJ1-1; 8 bases line up with TRBD1. The CDR3 is 14 amino acids. Per the germline V gene, CDR1 is MNHEY and CDR2 is SMNVEV (reference sequence). The ends lost 3 bases at V and 5 bases at J; junction bases unmatched: 5. Here the CDR3 reads CASSFTGGSTEAFF. The CDR3, as DNA: TGTGCCAGCAGTTTCACAGGGGGAAGTACTGAAGCTTTCTTT.

The V gene is TRBV4-2, the J gene TRBJ1-1, with a weak D call TRBD1 (6 bases). Trimming shortened V by 0 bases and J by 0 bases, and 8 bases separated the two germline ends. CDR3 length equals 15 residues. Germline V CDR1 and CDR2: LGHNA, YNFKEQ. In DNA form, the CDR3 reads TGTGCCAGCAGCCAAGAACAGGGTATGAACACTGAAGCTTTCTTT. It translates to CASSQEQGMNTEAFF.

The chain employs TRBV5-6 and TRBJ2-1; either TRBD1 or TRBD2 may supply D (5 bases each). Per the germline V gene, CDR1 is SGHDT and CDR2 is YYEEEE. Deletions cut 3 bases from V and 3 bases from J, with 19 bases between. This CDR3 has 17 residues. DNA of the CDR3: TGTGCCAGCAGCTCGCTTGGGGCGGGCGTTGGCTACAATGAGCAGTTCTTC. It yields the protein CASSSLGAGVGYNEQFF.